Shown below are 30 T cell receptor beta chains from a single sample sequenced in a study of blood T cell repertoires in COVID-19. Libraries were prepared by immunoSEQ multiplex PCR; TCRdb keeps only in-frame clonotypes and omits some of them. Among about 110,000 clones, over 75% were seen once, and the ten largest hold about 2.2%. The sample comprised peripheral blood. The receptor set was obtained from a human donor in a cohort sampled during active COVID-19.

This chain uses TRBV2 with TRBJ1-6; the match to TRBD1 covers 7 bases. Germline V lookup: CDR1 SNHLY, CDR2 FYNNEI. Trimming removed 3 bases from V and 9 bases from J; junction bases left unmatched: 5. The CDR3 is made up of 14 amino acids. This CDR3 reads CASSDGGGGSPLHF. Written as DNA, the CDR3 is TGTGCCAGCAGTGACGGAGGGGGCGGTTCACCCCTCCACTTT. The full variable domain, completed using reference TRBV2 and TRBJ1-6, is EPEVTQTPSHQVTQMGQEVILRCVPISNHLYFYWYRQILGQKVEFLVSFYNNEISEKSEIFDDQFSVERPDGSNFTLKIRSTKLEDSAMYFCASSDGGGGSPLHFGNGTRLTVT.

DNA of the CDR3: TGTGCCAGCAGCTTGGGAACAGGCTTCCACGAGCAGTACTTC. Protein: CASSLGTGFHEQYF. The genes are TRBV5-6 and TRBJ2-7, with D possibly matching TRBD1 (5 bases). Trimming took off 0 bases at V and 5 bases at J, with 12 bases between the two ends. The CDR3 consists of 14 residues. Germline CDR1 SGHDT, CDR2 YYEEEE.

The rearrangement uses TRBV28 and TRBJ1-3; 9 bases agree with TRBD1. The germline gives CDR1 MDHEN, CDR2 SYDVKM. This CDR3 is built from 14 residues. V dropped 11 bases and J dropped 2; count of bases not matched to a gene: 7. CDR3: CAGSTGGAGNTIYF. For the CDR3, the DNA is TGTGCCGGCTCGACAGGGGGAGCTGGAAACACCATATATTTT. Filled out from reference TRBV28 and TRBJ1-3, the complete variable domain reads DVKVTQSSRYLVKRTGEKVFLECVQDMDHENMFWYRQDPGLGLRLIYFSYDVKMKEKGDIPEGYSVSREKKERFSLILESASTNQTSMYLCAGSTGGAGNTIYFGEGSWLTVV.

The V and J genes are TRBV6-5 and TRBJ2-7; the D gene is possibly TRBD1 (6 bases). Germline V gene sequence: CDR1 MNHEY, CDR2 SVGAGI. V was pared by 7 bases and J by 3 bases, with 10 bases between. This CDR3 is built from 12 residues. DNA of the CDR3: TGTGCCAGCACCGAACAGGGCTACGAGCAGTACTTC. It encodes CASTEQGYEQYF.

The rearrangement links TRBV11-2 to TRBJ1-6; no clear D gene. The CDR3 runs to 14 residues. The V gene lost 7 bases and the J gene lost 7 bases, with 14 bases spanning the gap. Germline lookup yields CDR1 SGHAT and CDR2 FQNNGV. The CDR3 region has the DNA TGTGCCAGCACCCCGGGAGGGTCAAATTCACCCCTCCACTTT. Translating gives CASTPGGSNSPLHF.

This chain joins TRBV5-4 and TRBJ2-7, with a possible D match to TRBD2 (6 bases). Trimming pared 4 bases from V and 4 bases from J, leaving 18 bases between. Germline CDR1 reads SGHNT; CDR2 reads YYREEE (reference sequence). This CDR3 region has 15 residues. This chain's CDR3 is CASSHPGLNPYEQYF. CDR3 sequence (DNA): TGTGCCAGCAGCCACCCGGGACTGAACCCTTACGAGCAGTACTTC.

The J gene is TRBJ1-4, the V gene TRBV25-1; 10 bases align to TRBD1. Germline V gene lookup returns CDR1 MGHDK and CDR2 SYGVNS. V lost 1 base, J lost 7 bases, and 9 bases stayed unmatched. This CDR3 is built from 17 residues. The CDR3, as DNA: TGTGCCAGCAGTGAATCCGGGACAGGGGCTCGGGGTGAAAAACTGTTTTTT. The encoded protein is CASSESGTGARGEKLFF.

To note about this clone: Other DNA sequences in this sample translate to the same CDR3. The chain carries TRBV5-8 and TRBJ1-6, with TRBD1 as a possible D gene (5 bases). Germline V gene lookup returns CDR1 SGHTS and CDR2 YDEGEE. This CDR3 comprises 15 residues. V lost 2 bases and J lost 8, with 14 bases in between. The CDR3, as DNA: TGTGCCAGCAGCTTTCGAGGGACGGGGGATTCACCCCTCCACTTT. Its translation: CASSFRGTGDSPLHF.

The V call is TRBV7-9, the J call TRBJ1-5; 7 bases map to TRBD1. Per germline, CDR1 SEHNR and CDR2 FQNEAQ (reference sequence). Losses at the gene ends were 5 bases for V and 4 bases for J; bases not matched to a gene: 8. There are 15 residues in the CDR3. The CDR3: CASSQGDTANQPQHF. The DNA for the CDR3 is TGTGCCAGCAGCCAGGGGGACACTGCGAATCAGCCCCAGCATTTT.

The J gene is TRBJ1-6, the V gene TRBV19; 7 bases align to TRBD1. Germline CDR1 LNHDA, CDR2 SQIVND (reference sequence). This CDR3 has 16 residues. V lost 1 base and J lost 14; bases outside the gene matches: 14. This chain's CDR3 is CASSIVPTLGQGALHF. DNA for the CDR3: TGTGCCAGTAGTATAGTCCCCACATTGGGCCAGGGGGCCCTCCACTTT.

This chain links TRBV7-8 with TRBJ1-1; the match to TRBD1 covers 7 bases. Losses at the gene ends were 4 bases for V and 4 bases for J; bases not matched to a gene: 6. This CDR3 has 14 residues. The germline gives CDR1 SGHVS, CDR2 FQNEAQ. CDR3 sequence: CASSSQTGITEAFF. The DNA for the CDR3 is TGTGCCAGCAGCTCTCAGACAGGGATCACTGAAGCTTTCTTT.

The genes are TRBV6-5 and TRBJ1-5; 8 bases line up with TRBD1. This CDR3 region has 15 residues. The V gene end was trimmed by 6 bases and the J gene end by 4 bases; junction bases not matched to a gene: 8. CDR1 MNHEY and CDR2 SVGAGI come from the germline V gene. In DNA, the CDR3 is TGTGCCAGCAGCGCATCCGGGACAGGTAATCAGCCCCAGCATTTT. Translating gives CASSASGTGNQPQHF.

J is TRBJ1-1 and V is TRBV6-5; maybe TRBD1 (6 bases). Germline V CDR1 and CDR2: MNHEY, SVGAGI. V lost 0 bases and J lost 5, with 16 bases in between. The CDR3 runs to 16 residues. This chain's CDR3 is CASSYSSGGLGTEAFF. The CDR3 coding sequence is TGTGCCAGCAGTTACTCGAGCGGGGGGCTCGGTACTGAAGCTTTCTTT.

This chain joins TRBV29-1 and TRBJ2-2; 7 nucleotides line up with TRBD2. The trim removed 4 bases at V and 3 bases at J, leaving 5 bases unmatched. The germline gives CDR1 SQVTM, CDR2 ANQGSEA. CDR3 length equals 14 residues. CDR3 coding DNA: TGCAGCGTTGTAGGAACTAGCGACACCGGGGAGCTGTTTTTT. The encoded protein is CSVVGTSDTGELFF.

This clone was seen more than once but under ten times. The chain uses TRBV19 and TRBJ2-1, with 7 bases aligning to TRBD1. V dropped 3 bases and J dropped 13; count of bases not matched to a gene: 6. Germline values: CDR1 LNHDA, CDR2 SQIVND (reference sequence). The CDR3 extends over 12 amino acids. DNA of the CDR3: TGTGCCAGTAGTATTAAGGGGGCCGAACAGTTCTTC. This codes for CASSIKGAEQFF.

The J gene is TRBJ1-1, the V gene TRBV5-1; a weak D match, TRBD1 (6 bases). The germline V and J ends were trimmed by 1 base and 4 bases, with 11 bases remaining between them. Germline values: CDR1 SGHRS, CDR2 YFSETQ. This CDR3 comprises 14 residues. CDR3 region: CASSLWGTTTEAFF. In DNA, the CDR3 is TGCGCCAGCAGCTTGTGGGGGACAACCACTGAAGCTTTCTTT.

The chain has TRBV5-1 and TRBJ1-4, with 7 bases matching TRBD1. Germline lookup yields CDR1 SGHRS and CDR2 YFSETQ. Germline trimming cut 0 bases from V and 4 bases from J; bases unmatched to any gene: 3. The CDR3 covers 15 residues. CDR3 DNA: TGCGCCAGCAGCTTGGGGAGGGGGCATAATGAAAAACTGTTTTTT. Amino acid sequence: CASSLGRGHNEKLFF.

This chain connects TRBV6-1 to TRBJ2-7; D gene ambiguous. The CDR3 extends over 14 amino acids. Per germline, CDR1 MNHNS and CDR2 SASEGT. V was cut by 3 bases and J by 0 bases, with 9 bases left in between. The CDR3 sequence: CASSDRFLSYEQYF. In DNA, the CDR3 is TGTGCCAGCAGTGACAGGTTCCTCTCCTACGAGCAGTACTTC.

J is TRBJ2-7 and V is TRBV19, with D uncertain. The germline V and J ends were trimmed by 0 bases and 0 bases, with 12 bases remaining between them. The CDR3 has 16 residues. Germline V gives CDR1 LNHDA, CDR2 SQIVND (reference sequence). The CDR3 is CASSIEFGGDSYEQYF. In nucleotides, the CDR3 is TGTGCCAGTAGTATAGAATTTGGCGGAGACTCCTACGAGCAGTACTTC. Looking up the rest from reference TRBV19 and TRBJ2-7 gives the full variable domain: DGGITQSPKYLFRKEGQNVTLSCEQNLNHDAMYWYRQDPGQGLRLIYYSQIVNDFQKGDIAEGYSVSREKKESFPLTVTSAQKNPTAFYLCASSIEFGGDSYEQYFGPGTRLTVT.

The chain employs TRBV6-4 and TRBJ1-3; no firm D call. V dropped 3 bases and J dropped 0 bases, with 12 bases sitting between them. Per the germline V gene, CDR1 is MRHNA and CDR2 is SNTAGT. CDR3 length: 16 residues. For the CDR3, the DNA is TGTGCCAGCAGTGAAACTGCCGGACTCTCTGGAAACACCATATATTTT. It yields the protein CASSETAGLSGNTIYF.

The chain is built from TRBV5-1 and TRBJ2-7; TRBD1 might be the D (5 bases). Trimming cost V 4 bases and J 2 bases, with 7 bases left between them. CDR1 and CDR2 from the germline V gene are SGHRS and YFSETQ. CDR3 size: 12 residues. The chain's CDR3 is CASSPGTYEQYF. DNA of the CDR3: TGCGCCAGCAGCCCAGGGACCTACGAGCAGTACTTC.

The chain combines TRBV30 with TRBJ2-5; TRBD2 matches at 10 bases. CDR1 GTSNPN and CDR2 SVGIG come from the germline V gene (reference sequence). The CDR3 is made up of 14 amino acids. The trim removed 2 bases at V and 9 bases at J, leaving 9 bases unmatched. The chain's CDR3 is CAWSPMTSGHPQYF. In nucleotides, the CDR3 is TGTGCCTGGAGTCCCATGACTAGCGGGCACCCCCAGTACTTC. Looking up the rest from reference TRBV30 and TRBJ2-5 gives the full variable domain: SQTIHQWPATLVQPVGSPLSLECTVEGTSNPNLYWYRQAAGRGLQLLFYSVGIGQISSEVPQNLSASRPQDRQFILSSKKLLLSDSGFYLCAWSPMTSGHPQYFGPGTRLLVL.

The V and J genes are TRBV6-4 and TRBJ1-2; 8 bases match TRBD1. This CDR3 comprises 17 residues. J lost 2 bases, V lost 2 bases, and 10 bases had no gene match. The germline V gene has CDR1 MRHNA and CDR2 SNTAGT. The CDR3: CASSDEWQGAGNYGYTF. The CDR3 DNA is TGTGCCAGCAGTGACGAGTGGCAGGGGGCAGGCAACTATGGCTACACCTTC.

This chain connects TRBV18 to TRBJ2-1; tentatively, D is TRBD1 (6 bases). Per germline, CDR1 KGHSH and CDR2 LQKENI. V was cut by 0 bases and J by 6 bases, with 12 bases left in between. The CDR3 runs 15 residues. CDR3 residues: CASSPPAGVSNEQFF. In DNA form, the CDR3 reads TGTGCCAGCTCACCACCGGCAGGGGTCAGCAATGAGCAGTTCTTC.

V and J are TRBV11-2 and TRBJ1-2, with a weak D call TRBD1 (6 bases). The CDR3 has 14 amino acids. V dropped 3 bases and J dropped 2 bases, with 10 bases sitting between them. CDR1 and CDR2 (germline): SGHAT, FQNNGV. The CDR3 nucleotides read TGTGCCAGCAGCTTCGGGGGGACAAACTATGGCTACACCTTC. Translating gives CASSFGGTNYGYTF. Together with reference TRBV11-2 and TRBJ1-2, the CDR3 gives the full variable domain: EAGVAQSPRYKIIEKRQSVAFWCNPISGHATLYWYQQILGQGPKLLIQFQNNGVVDDSQLPKDRFSAERLKGVDSTLKIQPAKLEDSAVYLCASSFGGTNYGYTFGSGTRLTVV.

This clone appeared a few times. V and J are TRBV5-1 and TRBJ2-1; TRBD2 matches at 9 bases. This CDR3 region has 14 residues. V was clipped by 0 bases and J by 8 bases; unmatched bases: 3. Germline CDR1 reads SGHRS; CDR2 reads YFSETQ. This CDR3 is CASSLELAGDEQFF. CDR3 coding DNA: TGCGCCAGCAGCTTGGAATTAGCGGGGGATGAGCAGTTCTTC.

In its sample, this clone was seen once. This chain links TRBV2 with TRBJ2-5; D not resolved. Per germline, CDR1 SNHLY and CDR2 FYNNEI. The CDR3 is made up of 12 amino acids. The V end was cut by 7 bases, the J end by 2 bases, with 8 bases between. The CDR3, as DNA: TGTGCCAGCACGGCGGAGCAAGAGACCCAGTACTTC. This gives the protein CASTAEQETQYF.

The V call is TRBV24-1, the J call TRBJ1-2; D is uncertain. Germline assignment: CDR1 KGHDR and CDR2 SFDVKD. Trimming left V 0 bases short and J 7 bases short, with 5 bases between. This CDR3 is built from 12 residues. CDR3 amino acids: CATSDLTVGYTF. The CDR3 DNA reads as TGTGCCACCAGTGATTTGACAGTTGGCTACACCTTC.

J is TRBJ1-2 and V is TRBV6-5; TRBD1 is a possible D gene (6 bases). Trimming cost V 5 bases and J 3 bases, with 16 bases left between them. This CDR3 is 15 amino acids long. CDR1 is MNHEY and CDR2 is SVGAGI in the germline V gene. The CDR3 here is CASSPGGGAYYGYTF. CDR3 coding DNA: TGTGCCAGCAGTCCCGGGGGGGGCGCGTACTATGGCTACACCTTC.

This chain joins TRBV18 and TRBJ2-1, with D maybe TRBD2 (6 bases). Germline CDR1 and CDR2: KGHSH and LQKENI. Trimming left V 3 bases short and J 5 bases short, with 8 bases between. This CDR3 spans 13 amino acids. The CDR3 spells CASSPRDDNEQFF. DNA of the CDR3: TGTGCCAGCTCACCGCGGGACGACAATGAGCAGTTCTTC.